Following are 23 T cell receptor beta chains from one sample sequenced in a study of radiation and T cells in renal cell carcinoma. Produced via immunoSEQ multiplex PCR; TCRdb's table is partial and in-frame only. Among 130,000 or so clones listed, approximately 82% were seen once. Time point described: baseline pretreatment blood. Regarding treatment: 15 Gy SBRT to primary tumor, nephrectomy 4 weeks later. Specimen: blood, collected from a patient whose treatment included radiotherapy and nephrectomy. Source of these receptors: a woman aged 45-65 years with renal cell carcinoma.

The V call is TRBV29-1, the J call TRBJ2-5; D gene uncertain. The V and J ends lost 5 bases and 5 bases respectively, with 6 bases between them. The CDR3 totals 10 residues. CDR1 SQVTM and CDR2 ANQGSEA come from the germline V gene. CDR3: CSVSEETQYF. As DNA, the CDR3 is TGCAGCGTTTCGGAGGAGACCCAGTACTTC.

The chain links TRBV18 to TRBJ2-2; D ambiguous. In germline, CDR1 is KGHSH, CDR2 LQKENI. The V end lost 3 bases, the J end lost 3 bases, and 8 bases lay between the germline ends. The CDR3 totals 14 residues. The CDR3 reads CASSPTRDTGELFF. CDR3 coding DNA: TGTGCCAGCTCACCGACACGCGACACCGGGGAGCTGTTTTTT.

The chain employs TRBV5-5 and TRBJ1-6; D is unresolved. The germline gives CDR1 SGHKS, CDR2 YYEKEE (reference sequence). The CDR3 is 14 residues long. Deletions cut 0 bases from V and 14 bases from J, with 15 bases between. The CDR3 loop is CASSLVGESPTLHF. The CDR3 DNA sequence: TGTGCCAGCAGCTTGGTAGGTGAATCCCCCACCCTCCACTTT.

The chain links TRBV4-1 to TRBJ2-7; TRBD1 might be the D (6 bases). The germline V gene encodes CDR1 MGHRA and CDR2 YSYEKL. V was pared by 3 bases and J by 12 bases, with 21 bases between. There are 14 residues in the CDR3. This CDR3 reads CASSHDPTQGFLYF. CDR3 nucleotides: TGCGCCAGCAGCCACGACCCAACACAGGGTTTTTTGTACTTC.

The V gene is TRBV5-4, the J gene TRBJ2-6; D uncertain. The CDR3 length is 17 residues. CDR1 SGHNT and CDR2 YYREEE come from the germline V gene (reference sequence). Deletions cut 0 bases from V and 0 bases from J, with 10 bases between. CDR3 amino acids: CASSLGYGDSGANVLTF. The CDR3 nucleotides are TGTGCCAGCAGCTTGGGGTATGGAGACTCTGGGGCCAACGTCCTGACTTTC.

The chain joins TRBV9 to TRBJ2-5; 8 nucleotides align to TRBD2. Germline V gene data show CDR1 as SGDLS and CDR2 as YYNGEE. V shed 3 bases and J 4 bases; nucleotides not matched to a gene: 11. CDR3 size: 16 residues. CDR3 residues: CASSGRLASEGETQYF. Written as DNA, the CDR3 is TGTGCCAGCAGCGGGAGACTAGCGAGTGAGGGAGAGACCCAGTACTTC.

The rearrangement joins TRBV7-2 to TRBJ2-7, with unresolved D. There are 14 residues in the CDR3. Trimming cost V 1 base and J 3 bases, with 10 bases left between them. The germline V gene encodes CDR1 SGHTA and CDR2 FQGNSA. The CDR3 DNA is TGTGCCAGCAGCTTAGGATCCTTCAACTACGAGCAGTACTTC. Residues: CASSLGSFNYEQYF.

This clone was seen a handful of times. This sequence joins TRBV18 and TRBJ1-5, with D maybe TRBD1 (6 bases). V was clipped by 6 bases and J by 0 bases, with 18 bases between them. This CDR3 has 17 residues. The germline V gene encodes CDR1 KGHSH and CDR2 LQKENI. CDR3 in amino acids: CASSGAGSSDSNQPQHF. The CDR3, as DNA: TGTGCCAGCTCGGGGGCAGGGAGTTCGGATAGCAATCAGCCCCAGCATTTT.

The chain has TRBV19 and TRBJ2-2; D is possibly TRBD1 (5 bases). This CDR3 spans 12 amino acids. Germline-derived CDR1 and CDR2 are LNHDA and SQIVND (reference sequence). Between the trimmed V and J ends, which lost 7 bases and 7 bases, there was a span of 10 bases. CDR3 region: CASNPGIGELFF. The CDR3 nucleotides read TGTGCCAGTAACCCAGGGATCGGGGAGCTGTTTTTT.

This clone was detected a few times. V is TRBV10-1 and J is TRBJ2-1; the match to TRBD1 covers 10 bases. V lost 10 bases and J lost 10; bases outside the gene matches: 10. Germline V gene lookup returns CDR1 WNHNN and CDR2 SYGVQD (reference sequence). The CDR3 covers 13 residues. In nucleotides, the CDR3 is TGCGCCACCTCCGGGACAGGGGACCAGGAGCAGTTCTTC. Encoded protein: CATSGTGDQEQFF.

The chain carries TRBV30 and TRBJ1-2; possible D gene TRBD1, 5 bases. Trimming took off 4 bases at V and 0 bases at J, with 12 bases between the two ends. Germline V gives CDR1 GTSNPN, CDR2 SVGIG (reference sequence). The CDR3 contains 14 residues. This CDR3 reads CAWTGLDTNYGYTF. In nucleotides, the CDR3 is TGTGCCTGGACAGGGCTCGATACTAACTATGGCTACACCTTC.

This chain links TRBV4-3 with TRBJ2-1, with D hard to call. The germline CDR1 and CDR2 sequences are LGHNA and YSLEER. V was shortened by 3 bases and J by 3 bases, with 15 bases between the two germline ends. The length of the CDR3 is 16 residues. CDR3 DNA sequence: TGCGCCAGCAGCCAGAACGCCCGCATGGGCTACAATGAGCAGTTCTTC. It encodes CASSQNARMGYNEQFF.

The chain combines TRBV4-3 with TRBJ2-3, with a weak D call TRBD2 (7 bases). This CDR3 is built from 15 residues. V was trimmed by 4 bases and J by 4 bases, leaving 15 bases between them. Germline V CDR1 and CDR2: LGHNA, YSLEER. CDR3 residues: CASSPGAGAADTQYF. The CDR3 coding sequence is TGCGCCAGCAGCCCCGGTGCGGGGGCAGCAGATACGCAGTATTTT.

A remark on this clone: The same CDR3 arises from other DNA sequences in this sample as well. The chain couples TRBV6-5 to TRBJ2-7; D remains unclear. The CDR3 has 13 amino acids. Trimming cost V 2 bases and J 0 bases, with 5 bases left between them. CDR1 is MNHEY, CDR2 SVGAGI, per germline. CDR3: CASSYRSSYEQYF. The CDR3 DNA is TGTGCCAGCAGTTACAGGTCCTCCTACGAGCAGTACTTC.

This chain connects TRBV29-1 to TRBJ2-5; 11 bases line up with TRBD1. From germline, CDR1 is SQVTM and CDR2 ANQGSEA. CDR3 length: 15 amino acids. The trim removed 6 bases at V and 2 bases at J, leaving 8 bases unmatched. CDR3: CSVLGTGGIQETQYF. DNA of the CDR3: TGCAGCGTGCTAGGGACAGGGGGAATTCAAGAGACCCAGTACTTC.

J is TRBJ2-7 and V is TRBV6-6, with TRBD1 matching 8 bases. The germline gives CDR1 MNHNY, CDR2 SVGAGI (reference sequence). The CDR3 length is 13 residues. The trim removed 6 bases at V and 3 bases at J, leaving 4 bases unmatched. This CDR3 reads CASSPGQDYEQYF. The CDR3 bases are TGTGCCAGCAGCCCGGGACAGGACTACGAGCAGTACTTC.

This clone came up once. The CDR3 DNA is TGTGCCAGCAGTGACTCGAATAGGGTTCGCAATCAGCCCCAGCATTTT. Translated, it gives CASSDSNRVRNQPQHF. The rearrangement joins TRBV6-4 to TRBJ1-5; D remains unclear. The V gene's germline CDR1 is MRHNA and CDR2 SNTAGT. Deletions cut 0 bases from V and 2 bases from J, with 11 bases between. The CDR3 is made up of 16 amino acids.

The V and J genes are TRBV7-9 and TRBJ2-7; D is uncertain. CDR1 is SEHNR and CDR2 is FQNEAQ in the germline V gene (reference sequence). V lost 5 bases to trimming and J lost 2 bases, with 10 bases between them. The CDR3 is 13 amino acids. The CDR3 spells CASSPIGAYEQYF. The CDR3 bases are TGTGCCAGCAGCCCGATCGGCGCCTACGAGCAGTACTTC. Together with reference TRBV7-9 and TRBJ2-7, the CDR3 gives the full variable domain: DTGVSQNPRHKITKRGQNVTFRCDPISEHNRLYWYRQTLGQGPEFLTYFQNEAQLEKSRLLSDRFSAERPKGSFSTLEIQRTEQGDSAMYLCASSPIGAYEQYFGPGTRLTVT.

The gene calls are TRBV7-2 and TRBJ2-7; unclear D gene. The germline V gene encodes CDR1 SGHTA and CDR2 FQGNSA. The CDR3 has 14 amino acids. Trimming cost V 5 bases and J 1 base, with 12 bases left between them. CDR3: CASSPQWGSYEQYF. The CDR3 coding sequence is TGTGCCAGCAGCCCCCAGTGGGGTTCCTACGAGCAGTACTTC.

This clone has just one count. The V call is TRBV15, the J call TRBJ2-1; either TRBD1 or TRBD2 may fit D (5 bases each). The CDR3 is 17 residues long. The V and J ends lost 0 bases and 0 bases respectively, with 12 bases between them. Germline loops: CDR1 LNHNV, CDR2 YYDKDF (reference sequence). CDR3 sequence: CATSRDRDATSYNEQFF. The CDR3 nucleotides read TGTGCCACCAGCAGAGACAGGGACGCGACCTCCTACAATGAGCAGTTCTTC. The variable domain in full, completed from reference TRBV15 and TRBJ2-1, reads DAMVIQNPRYQVTQFGKPVTLSCSQTLNHNVMYWYQQKSSQAPKLLFHYYDKDFNNEADTPDNFQSRRPNTSFCFLDIRSPGLGDTAMYLCATSRDRDATSYNEQFFGPGTRLTVL.

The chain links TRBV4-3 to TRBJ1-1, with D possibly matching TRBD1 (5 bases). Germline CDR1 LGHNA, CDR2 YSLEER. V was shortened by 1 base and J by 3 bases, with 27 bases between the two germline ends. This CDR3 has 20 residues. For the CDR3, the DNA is TGCGCCAGCAGCCAAGTAGCCCATCGCCACCTTTGGGGACCTTACACTGAAGCTTTCTTT. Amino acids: CASSQVAHRHLWGPYTEAFF.

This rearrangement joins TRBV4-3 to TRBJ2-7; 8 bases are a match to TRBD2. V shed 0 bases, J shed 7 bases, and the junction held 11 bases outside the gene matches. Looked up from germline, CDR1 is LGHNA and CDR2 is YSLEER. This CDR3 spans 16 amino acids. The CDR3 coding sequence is TGCGCCAGCAGCCAAGATCTTCCGGGAGGGCCTGGTGAGCAGTACTTC. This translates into CASSQDLPGGPGEQYF.

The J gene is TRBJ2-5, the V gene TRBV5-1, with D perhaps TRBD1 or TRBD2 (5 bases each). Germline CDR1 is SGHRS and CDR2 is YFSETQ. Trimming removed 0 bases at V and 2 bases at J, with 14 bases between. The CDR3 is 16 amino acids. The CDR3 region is CASSLEGRKTQETQYF. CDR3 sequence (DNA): TGCGCCAGCAGCTTGGAGGGACGGAAGACACAAGAGACCCAGTACTTC.